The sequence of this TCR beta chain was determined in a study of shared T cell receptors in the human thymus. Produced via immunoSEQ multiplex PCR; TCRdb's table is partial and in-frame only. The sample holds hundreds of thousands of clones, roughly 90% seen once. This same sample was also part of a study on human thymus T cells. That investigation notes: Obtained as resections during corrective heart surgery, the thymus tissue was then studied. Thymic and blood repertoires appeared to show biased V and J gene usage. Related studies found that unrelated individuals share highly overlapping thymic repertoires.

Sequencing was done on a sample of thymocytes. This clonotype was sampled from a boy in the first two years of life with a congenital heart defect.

CDR3 in amino acids: CSAEGGQNTEAFF. CDR3 coding DNA: TGCAGCGCCGAGGGGGGGCAAAACACTGAAGCTTTCTTT. This sequence joins TRBV29-1 and TRBJ1-1; D is possibly TRBD1 (6 bases). The CDR3 length is 13 residues. V lost 7 bases to trimming and J lost 2 bases, with 14 bases between them. Germline V gene lookup returns CDR1 SQVTM and CDR2 ANQGSEA.